The rows below give T cell receptor beta chains drawn from one sample of a study of radiotherapy plus CTLA-4 blockade in lung cancer. Sequencing used immunoSEQ multiplex PCR; TCRdb keeps in-frame clones, though not all of them. The profile shows more than 90,000 clones, approximately 84% of them singletons. The specimen was peripheral blood, collected from a patient treated with radiotherapy plus ipilimumab. Receptors originate from a human donor with non-small cell lung cancer who had a partial response to radiotherapy plus ipilimumab. Each CDR3 is given with its conserved first and last residue. D genes are given only for firm matches. Not all rows give a size; the values are once, few, many and, for expanded clones, a class.

length | J | size | V | D | CDR3 | DNA
12 | TRBJ1-1 | few | TRBV28 | NA | CASLGAFTEAFF | TGTGCCAGCTTGGGGGCCTTCACTGAAGCTTTCTTT
14 | TRBJ2-7 | NA | TRBV4-2 | NA | CASSQGPSSYEQYF | TGTGCCAGCAGCCAGGGCCCCAGCTCCTACGAGCAGTACTTC
14 | TRBJ1-2 | few | TRBV6-5 | NA | CASSLEGSDYGYTF | TGTGCCAGCAGCCTAGAGGGCTCGGACTATGGCTACACCTTC
15 | TRBJ2-7 | NA | TRBV19 | TRBD2 | CASSPTSGRALGQYF | TGTGCCAGTAGTCCAACTAGCGGGAGGGCTCTCGGGCAGTACTTC
15 | TRBJ2-2 | few | TRBV7-9 | NA | CASSRGLLNTGELFF | TGTGCCAGCAGCCGAGGGCTCCTTAACACCGGGGAGCTGTTTTTT
15 | TRBJ1-5 | once | TRBV10-3 | NA | CAISEAEHSNQPQHF | TGTGCCATCAGTGAGGCGGAGCATAGCAATCAGCCCCAGCATTTT
16 | TRBJ2-1 | NA | TRBV4-2 | TRBD2 | CASSLAGGARGNEQFF | TGTGCCAGCAGCCTAGCGGGAGGGGCTCGAGGGAATGAGCAGTTCTTC
15 | TRBJ1-5 | NA | TRBV7-6 | NA | CASSRLPGQNQPQHF | TGTGCCAGCAGCCGCCTCCCGGGTCAAAATCAGCCCCAGCATTTT
16 | TRBJ1-5 | NA | TRBV4-1 | NA | CASSPRFEGGNQPQHF | TGCGCCAGCAGCCCCAGGTTTGAGGGTGGGAATCAGCCCCAGCATTTT
13 | TRBJ1-1 | once | TRBV28 | TRBD1 | CASRNRDRELAFF | TGTGCCAGCAGAAATAGGGACAGGGAGTTAGCTTTCTTT
14 | TRBJ2-1 | NA | TRBV5-5 | TRBD1 | CASSPGQATNEQFF | TGTGCCAGCAGCCCTGGACAGGCGACTAATGAGCAGTTCTTC
13 | TRBJ2-7 | NA | TRBV5-4 | NA | CASSFSAGSEQYF | TGTGCCAGCAGCTTTTCGGCCGGGTCTGAGCAGTACTTC
16 | TRBJ2-5 | NA | TRBV4-1 | TRBD2 | CASSQGTSGYQETQYF | TGCGCCAGCAGCCAAGGGACTAGCGGGTACCAAGAGACCCAGTACTTC
19 | TRBJ2-6 | NA | TRBV27 | NA | CPQAGETTLPSSGANVLTF | TGTCCACAGGCAGGGGAAACTACCCTACCGAGCTCTGGGGCCAACGTCCTGACTTTC
16 | TRBJ2-3 | once | TRBV28 | TRBD2 | CASSSLAGRSTDTQYF | TGTGCCAGCAGTTCACTAGCGGGCAGAAGCACAGATACGCAGTATTTT
13 | TRBJ2-1 | few | TRBV18 | NA | CASSPGTSSEQFF | TGTGCCAGCTCCCCCGGGACATCGAGTGAGCAGTTCTTC
15 | TRBJ1-1 | NA | TRBV30 | TRBD1 | CAWSKTGGALAEAFF | TGTGCCTGGAGTAAGACAGGGGGCGCATTGGCTGAAGCTTTCTTT
12 | TRBJ2-2 | NA | TRBV30 | TRBD1 | CASSGGTGELFF | TGTGCCTCCTCAGGGGGCACCGGGGAGCTGTTTTTT
14 | TRBJ2-1 | once | TRBV5-1 | TRBD2 | CASSPGTSYNEQFF | TGCGCCAGCAGCCCCGGGACTAGCTACAATGAGCAGTTCTTC
14 | TRBJ1-1 | few | TRBV19 | TRBD1 | CASSRGQGITEAFF | TGTGCCAGTAGTAGGGGACAGGGAATCACTGAAGCTTTCTTT
15 | TRBJ1-3 | few | TRBV28 | TRBD1 | CASSSERQGWNTIYF | TGTGCCAGCAGTTCAGAACGACAGGGGTGGAACACCATATATTTT
15 | TRBJ2-5 | NA | TRBV5-1 | TRBD2 | CASSRGAGVVETQYF | TGCGCCAGCAGCCGCGGGGCGGGAGTAGTGGAGACCCAGTACTTC
16 | TRBJ2-2 | medium-sized | TRBV27 | NA | CASSLSGVRSTGELFF | TGTGCCAGCAGTTTATCAGGGGTGAGAAGCACCGGGGAGCTGTTTTTT
15 | TRBJ1-1 | NA | TRBV5-1 | TRBD1 | CASSLRQGMGTEAFF | TGCGCCAGCAGCCTACGACAGGGCATGGGCACTGAAGCTTTCTTT
16 | TRBJ1-2 | NA | TRBV10-3 | TRBD1 | CAISESPGQAIDGYTF | TGTGCCATCAGTGAGTCCCCGGGACAGGCTATTGATGGCTACACCTTC
13 | TRBJ1-6 | NA | TRBV27 | NA | CASSRDYNSPLHF | TGTGCCAGCAGTCGAGATTATAATTCACCCCTCCACTTT
16 | TRBJ2-7 | NA | TRBV6-5 | TRBD2 | CASSYFLGLAVYEQYF | TGTGCCAGCAGTTATTTTCTTGGGCTAGCGGTTTACGAGCAGTACTTC
18 | TRBJ1-1 | NA | TRBV18 | TRBD1 | CASSPLRTGGIEDTEAFF | TGTGCCAGCTCACCACTCCGGACAGGAGGGATAGAGGACACTGAAGCTTTCTTT
11 | TRBJ1-2 | NA | TRBV6-5 | NA | CASSQGEGYTF | TGTGCCAGCAGCCAAGGAGAGGGCTACACCTTC
13 | TRBJ2-2 | once | TRBV5-1 | NA | CASSLELAGELFF | TGCGCCAGCAGCTTGGAACTAGCCGGGGAGCTGTTTTTT
14 | TRBJ2-3 | once | TRBV19 | NA | CASSIQGSTDTQYF | TGTGCCAGTAGTATACAGGGTTCCACAGATACGCAGTATTTT
14 | TRBJ1-2 | NA | TRBV28 | TRBD1 | CATLGTAENYGYTF | TGTGCCACGCTGGGGACAGCCGAAAACTATGGCTACACCTTC
13 | TRBJ1-2 | NA | TRBV6-1 | NA | CASSGTVFYGYTF | TGTGCCAGCAGTGGGACAGTTTTTTATGGCTACACCTTC
13 | TRBJ2-5 | NA | TRBV15 | NA | CATSRDSEETQYF | TGTGCCACCAGCAGAGATAGTGAAGAGACCCAGTACTTC
17 | TRBJ2-2 | NA | TRBV10-3 | TRBD1 | CAISRQGARSNTGELFF | TGTGCCATCAGCCGACAGGGGGCCCGTTCGAACACCGGGGAGCTGTTTTTT
15 | TRBJ1-1 | NA | TRBV4-3 | NA | CASSQAARANTEAFF | TGCGCCAGCAGCCAAGCCGCCAGGGCGAACACTGAAGCTTTCTTT